The clone carrying this T cell receptor beta chain was recorded at least ten times. Its target is not known. The data stem from a study of regulatory T cells in long-lasting Graves disease. Time point: newly diagnosed GD, antithyroid drugs for less than 3 months. TCR sequences were obtained from RNA taken from PBMCs. The TCR beta library used iRepertoire HTBI primers with Arm-PCR amplification of CDR3. TCRdb reprocessed the multiplex PCR reads with MiXCR, giving one entry per CDR3 protein. Altogether around 500,000 distinct CDR3 sequences are present, about 11% being singletons, with the ten largest covering roughly 8.9%. Study-wide results and caveats: Limited samples may have lowered accuracy.

Germline V gene data show CDR1 as MNHEY and CDR2 as SVGAGI. Trimming left V 1 base short and J 0 bases short, with 7 bases between. This CDR3 contains 14 residues. This same sample was also part of a study on T cells in Graves' hyperthyroidism and ophthalmopathy. Per that study: Patients counted as stable if ophthalmopathy did not develop within 18 months.

The rearrangement links TRBV6-5 to TRBJ2-7, with D tentatively TRBD1 (5 bases). This clonotype was obtained from a woman aged 25 to 39 with Graves disease. Material: peripheral blood mononuclear cells (PBMCs), obtained at new diagnosis, from a patient treated with antithyroid drugs. CDR3 sequence reads: CASSYLQGSYEQYF. CDR3 coding DNA: TGTGCCAGCAGTTACTTGCAGGGCTCCTACGAGCAGTACTTC.